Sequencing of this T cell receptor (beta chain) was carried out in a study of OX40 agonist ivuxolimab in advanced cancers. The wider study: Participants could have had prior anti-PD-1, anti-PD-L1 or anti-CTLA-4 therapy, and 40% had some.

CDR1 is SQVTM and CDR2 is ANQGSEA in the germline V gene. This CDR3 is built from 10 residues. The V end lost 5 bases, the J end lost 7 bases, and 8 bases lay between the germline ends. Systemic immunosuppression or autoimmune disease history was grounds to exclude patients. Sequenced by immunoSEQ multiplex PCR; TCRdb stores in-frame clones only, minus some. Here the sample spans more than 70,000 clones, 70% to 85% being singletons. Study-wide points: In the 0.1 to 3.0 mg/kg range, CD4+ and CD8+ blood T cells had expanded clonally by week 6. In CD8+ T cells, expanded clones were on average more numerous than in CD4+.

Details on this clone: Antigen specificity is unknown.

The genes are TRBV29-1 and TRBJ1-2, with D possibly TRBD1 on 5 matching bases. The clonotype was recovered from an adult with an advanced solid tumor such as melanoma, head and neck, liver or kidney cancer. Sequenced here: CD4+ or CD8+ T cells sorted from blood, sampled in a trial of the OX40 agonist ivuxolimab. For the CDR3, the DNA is TGCAGCGTTTGGGACGGTGGCTACACCTTC. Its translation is CSVWDGGYTF.